This T cell receptor beta chain was identified during a study of T cell responses to AZD1222 COVID-19 vaccine. General observations from the study: Spike-specific TCR breadth and depth grew following two AZD1222 doses. Repertoires were obtained only post-peak T cell response. The number of AZD1222 recipients seropositive at baseline was only five to seven. Among spike-specific TCRs, nearly half reportedly target unmutated variant regions.

With V trimmed by 11 bases and J by 2 bases, 5 bases remained unmatched. This CDR3 has 12 residues. CDR1 is MDHEN, CDR2 SYDVKM, per germline. Regarding this clone: The antigen is unknown.

The protocol was immunoSEQ multiplex PCR, while the TCRdb copy is restricted to in-frame clones and leaves out a portion. The sample carries 80,000 to 100,000 clones, more than 85% recorded once. This sample comprised peripheral blood, obtained on day 0 of AZD1222 vaccination. The sequence was collected from an adult in good health. The chain has TRBV28 and TRBJ2-7, with TRBD2 matching 8 bases. The CDR3 reads CASGSGTYEQYF. The CDR3 DNA reads as TGTGCCTCGGGTAGCGGGACCTACGAGCAGTACTTC.